This paragraph covers one T cell receptor beta chain sequence. Germline lookup yields CDR1 LNHDA and CDR2 SQIVND (reference sequence). V was trimmed by 5 bases and J by 4 bases, leaving 9 bases between them. This CDR3 spans 13 amino acids. The data were obtained in a study of T-cell memory formation after mild COVID-19. In TCRdb, the 5' RACE reads were re-called with MiXCR into one record per CDR3 protein. Of about 250,000 distinct CDR3 sequences in the sample, approximately 18% are singletons; the top ten hold roughly 23%. The source is a man younger than 35 who had mild COVID-19 (a few samples of this study predate the infection). Cell type and time point are not known. The chain recombines TRBV19 with TRBJ1-5, with D maybe TRBD1 (6 bases). Sequencing input: PBMCs or a T cell subset sorted from them (not recorded which). CDR3 loop: CASSDRLNQPQHF. CDR3 nucleotide sequence: TGTGCCAGTAGTGACAGGTTAAATCAGCCCCAGCATTTT.